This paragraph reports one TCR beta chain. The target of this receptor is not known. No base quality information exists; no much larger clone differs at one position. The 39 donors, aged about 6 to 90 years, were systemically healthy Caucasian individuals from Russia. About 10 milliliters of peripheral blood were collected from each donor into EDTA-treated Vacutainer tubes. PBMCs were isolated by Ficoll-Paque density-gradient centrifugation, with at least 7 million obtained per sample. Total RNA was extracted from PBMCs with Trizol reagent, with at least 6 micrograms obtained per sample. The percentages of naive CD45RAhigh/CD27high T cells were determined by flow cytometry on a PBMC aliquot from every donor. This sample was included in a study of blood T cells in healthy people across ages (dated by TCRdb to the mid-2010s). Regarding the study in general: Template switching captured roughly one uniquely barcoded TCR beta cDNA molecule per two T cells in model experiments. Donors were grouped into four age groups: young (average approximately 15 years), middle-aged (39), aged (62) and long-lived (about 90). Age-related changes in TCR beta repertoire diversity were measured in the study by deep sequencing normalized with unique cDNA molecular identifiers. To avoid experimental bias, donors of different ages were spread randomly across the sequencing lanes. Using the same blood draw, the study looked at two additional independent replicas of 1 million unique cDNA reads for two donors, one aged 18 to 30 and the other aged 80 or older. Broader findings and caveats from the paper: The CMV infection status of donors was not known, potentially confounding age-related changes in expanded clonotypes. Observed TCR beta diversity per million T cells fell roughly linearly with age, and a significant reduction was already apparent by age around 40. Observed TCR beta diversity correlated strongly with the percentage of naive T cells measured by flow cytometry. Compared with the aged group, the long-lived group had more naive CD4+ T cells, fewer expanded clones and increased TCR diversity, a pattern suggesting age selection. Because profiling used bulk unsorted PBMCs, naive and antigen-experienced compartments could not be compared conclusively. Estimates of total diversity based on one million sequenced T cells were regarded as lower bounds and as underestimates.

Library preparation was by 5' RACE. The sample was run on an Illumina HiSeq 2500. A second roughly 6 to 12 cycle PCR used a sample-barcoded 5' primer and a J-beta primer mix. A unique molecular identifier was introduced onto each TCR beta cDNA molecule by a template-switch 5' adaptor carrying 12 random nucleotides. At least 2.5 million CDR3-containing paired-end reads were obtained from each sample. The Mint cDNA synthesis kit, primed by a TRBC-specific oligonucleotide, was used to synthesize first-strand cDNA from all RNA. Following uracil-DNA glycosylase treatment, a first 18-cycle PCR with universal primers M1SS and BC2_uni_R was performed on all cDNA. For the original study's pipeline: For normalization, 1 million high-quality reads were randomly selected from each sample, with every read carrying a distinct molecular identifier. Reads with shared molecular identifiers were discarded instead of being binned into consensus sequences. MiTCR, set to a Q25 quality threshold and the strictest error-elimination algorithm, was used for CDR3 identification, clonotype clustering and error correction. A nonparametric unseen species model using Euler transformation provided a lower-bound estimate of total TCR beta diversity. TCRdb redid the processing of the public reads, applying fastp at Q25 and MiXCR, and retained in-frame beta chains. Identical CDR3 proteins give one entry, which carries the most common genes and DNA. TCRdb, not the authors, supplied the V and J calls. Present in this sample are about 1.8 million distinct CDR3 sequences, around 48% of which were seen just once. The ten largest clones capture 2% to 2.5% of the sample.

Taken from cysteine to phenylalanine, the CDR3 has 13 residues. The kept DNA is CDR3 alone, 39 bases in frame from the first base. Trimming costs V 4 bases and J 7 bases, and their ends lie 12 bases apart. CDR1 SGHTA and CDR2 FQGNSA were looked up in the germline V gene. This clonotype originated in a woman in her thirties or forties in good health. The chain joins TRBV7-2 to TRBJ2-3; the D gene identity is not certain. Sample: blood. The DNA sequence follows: TGTGCCAGCAGCTCAGTTTTGGAAAATACGCAGTATTTT. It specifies CASSSVLENTQYF.